The 24 T cell receptor beta chains below come from one sample, sequenced in a study of shared clonotypes between healthy human individuals. TCRdb keeps only in-frame clones here, not all; method: immunoSEQ multiplex PCR. This sample has about 1.5 million clones, with approximately 98% found just once. Specimen: naive CD4+ T cells sorted from blood. Regarding subset: CD45RA+ positively selected. These receptors were collected from a man aged 25-40 years in good health.

The J gene is TRBJ1-3, the V gene TRBV18; D may be TRBD1 (6 bases). Looked up from germline, CDR1 is KGHSH and CDR2 is LQKENI. The CDR3 length is 17 residues. V was cut by 3 bases and J by 2 bases, with 17 bases left in between. The CDR3 region has the DNA TGTGCCAGCTCACCGCTCGCGGGGGCGCTTGCTGGAAACACCATATATTTT. The encoded protein is CASSPLAGALAGNTIYF.

This clone was counted a single time. The V gene is TRBV4-3, the J gene TRBJ2-1; D might be TRBD1 or TRBD2, each matching 5 bases. Per the germline V gene, CDR1 is LGHNA and CDR2 is YSLEER. Trimming took off 1 base at V and 3 bases at J, with 13 bases between the two ends. CDR3 length: 16 residues. The CDR3 nucleotides are TGCGCCAGCAGCCAAGCCCCGGGACGCCTCTACAATGAGCAGTTCTTC. Translating it yields CASSQAPGRLYNEQFF.

Concerning this clone: The sample carries other DNA sequences with the same CDR3. The chain couples TRBV18 to TRBJ1-1, with D uncertain. V lost 0 bases, J lost 1 base, and 3 bases lay in between. This CDR3 has 13 amino acids. Germline CDR1 is KGHSH and CDR2 is LQKENI. CDR3 nucleotides: TGTGCCAGCTCACCACCGGGGAACACTGAAGCTTTCTTT. Translated: CASSPPGNTEAFF. The complete variable domain, with remaining parts taken from reference TRBV18 and TRBJ1-1, reads NAGVMQNPRHLVRRRGQEARLRCSPMKGHSHVYWYRQLPEEGLKFMVYLQKENIIDESGMPKERFSAEFPKEGPSILRIQQVVRGDSAAYFCASSPPGNTEAFFGQGTRLTVV.

This chain uses TRBV18 with TRBJ2-2; D is unresolved. V was pared by 1 base and J by 4 bases, with 7 bases between. Germline V gene sequence: CDR1 KGHSH, CDR2 LQKENI. CDR3 size: 14 residues. The CDR3 coding sequence is TGTGCCAGCTCACCACTGACCTCCACCGGGGAGCTGTTTTTT. This sequence encodes CASSPLTSTGELFF.

The rearrangement joins TRBV7-2 to TRBJ2-7; 7 nucleotides agree with TRBD2. This CDR3 is built from 16 residues. Germline CDR1 and CDR2: SGHTA and FQGNSA. The ends lost 6 bases at V and 0 bases at J; junction bases unmatched: 11. CDR3 nucleotide sequence: TGTGCCAGCAGATGGGACGGGGCGGGAGACTCCTACGAGCAGTACTTC. Protein product: CASRWDGAGDSYEQYF. The full variable domain, in which reference TRBV7-2 and TRBJ2-7 provide the parts outside the CDR3, is GAGVSQSPSNKVTEKGKDVELRCDPISGHTALYWYRQSLGQGLEFLIYFQGNSAPDKSGLPSDRFSAERTGGSVSTLTIQRTQQEDSAVYLCASRWDGAGDSYEQYFGPGTRLTVT.

This chain joins TRBV18 and TRBJ1-1, with D possibly TRBD1 on 5 matching bases. This CDR3 is built from 13 residues. The germline gives CDR1 KGHSH, CDR2 LQKENI. The V gene lost 3 bases and the J gene lost 12 bases, with 17 bases spanning the gap. CDR3 in DNA: TGTGCCAGCTCACCTTCGCAGGGACCCATTCCTTTCTTT. This gives the protein CASSPSQGPIPFF.

The rearrangement uses TRBV9 and TRBJ1-2, with 7 bases lining up with TRBD1. V lost 0 bases, J lost 4 bases, and 12 bases stayed unmatched. There are 17 residues in the CDR3. CDR1 is SGDLS, CDR2 YYNGEE, per germline. The CDR3 coding sequence is TGTGCCAGCAGCGTAGCTCGCGACAGGGACAAAACCTATGGCTACACCTTC. It translates to CASSVARDRDKTYGYTF. Drawing the rest from reference TRBV9 and TRBJ1-2, the complete variable domain is DSGVTQTPKHLITATGQRVTLRCSPRSGDLSVYWYQQSLDQGLQFLIQYYNGEERAKGNILERFSAQQFPDLHSELNLSSLELGDSALYFCASSVARDRDKTYGYTFGSGTRLTVV.

V gene TRBV6-5 combines with J gene TRBJ1-2, with 8 bases identical to TRBD1. The CDR3 runs 13 residues. Germline V gene lookup returns CDR1 MNHEY and CDR2 SVGAGI. J gave up 8 bases and V 4 bases, and 6 bases lay outside the gene matches. The CDR3 DNA reads TGTGCCAGCAGTTCCCCGGGACAGGAGGGCTACACCTTC. Protein product: CASSSPGQEGYTF.

The rearrangement uses TRBV18 and TRBJ2-3; no definite D call. The CDR3 loop spans 15 amino acids. Trimming left V 3 bases short and J 0 bases short, with 10 bases between. Looked up from germline, CDR1 is KGHSH and CDR2 is LQKENI. The CDR3 DNA is TGTGCCAGCTCACCGCCGAGGACGAGCACAGATACGCAGTATTTT. This sequence encodes CASSPPRTSTDTQYF.

This clone came up once. The chain combines TRBV28 with TRBJ1-2; weak D call: TRBD1 (5 bases). Trimming removed 2 bases at V and 8 bases at J, with 9 bases between. From germline, CDR1 is MDHEN and CDR2 SYDVKM. This CDR3 region has 12 residues. Here the CDR3 reads CASSLIREGYTF. The CDR3 DNA is TGTGCCAGCAGTTTAATCAGGGAAGGCTACACCTTC.

The table lists this clone with a count of one. The chain links TRBV2 to TRBJ1-2; no clear D. The CDR3 loop spans 13 amino acids. Germline values: CDR1 SNHLY, CDR2 FYNNEI. V was cut by 1 base and J by 7 bases, with 10 bases left in between. CDR3 in amino acids: CASSEGGNGGYTF. CDR3 in DNA: TGTGCCAGCAGTGAAGGGGGTAACGGTGGCTACACCTTC.

J is TRBJ1-1 and V is TRBV5-4, with D maybe TRBD1 (5 bases). The CDR3 runs to 14 residues. CDR1 is SGHNT, CDR2 YYREEE, per germline (reference sequence). Trimming took off 5 bases at V and 0 bases at J, with 11 bases between the two ends. The CDR3 here is CASRGLGVNTEAFF. The CDR3 bases are TGTGCCAGCAGGGGTCTGGGGGTGAACACTGAAGCTTTCTTT.

The chain carries TRBV15 and TRBJ2-5; no definite D call. The CDR3 sequence is 14 residues long. The germline V gene has CDR1 LNHNV and CDR2 YYDKDF (reference sequence). V was cut by 1 base and J by 5 bases, with 11 bases left in between. The CDR3, as DNA: TGTGCCACCAGCAGAGGGCTAGTGGGTGAGACCCAGTACTTC. This translates into CATSRGLVGETQYF.

V gene TRBV18 combines with J gene TRBJ1-1; no firm D call. Germline V gene sequence: CDR1 KGHSH, CDR2 LQKENI. Trimming removed 6 bases from V and 2 bases from J, with 16 bases in between. CDR3 size: 15 residues. The CDR3 sequence is CASSPTAELNTEAFF. In nucleotides, the CDR3 is TGTGCCAGCTCGCCCACGGCGGAGTTAAACACTGAAGCTTTCTTT.

Note on this clone: The junction does not match germline at one end; this may be a read error. This chain joins TRBV7-7 and TRBJ2-3; 7 bases match TRBD2. Per germline, CDR1 SSHAT and CDR2 FNYEAQ (reference sequence). The CDR3 is 13 amino acids. The CDR3 DNA is TGTGCTAGCAGCCCGCGGGAGACAGATACGCAGTATTTT. This encodes CASSPRETDTQYF.

In nucleotides, the CDR3 is TGCGCCAGCAGCTTGGTCCGGGAGCGGGGCGAAGCTTTCTTT. It translates to CASSLVRERGEAFF. The chain couples TRBV5-1 to TRBJ1-1; TRBD1 is a possible D gene (5 bases). Germline V gives CDR1 SGHRS, CDR2 YFSETQ. The CDR3 contains 14 residues. V dropped 0 bases and J dropped 8 bases, with 14 bases sitting between them.

The chain employs TRBV18 and TRBJ1-1; no firm D call. Trimming took 5 bases from V and 1 from J, leaving 8 bases between them. The CDR3 length is 13 residues. Germline V CDR1 and CDR2: KGHSH, LQKENI. CDR3 region: CASSSGRNTEAFF. CDR3 nucleotide sequence: TGTGCCAGCTCATCGGGGAGGAACACTGAAGCTTTCTTT. Full variable domain (rest looked up from reference TRBV18 and TRBJ1-1): NAGVMQNPRHLVRRRGQEARLRCSPMKGHSHVYWYRQLPEEGLKFMVYLQKENIIDESGMPKERFSAEFPKEGPSILRIQQVVRGDSAAYFCASSSGRNTEAFFGQGTRLTVV.

The chain recombines TRBV5-1 with TRBJ2-1; 7 bases align to TRBD2. Germline values: CDR1 SGHRS, CDR2 YFSETQ. The CDR3 contains 15 residues. Trimming cost V 4 bases and J 4 bases; bases outside gene matches: 8. CDR3 in amino acids: CASSRRGEEYNEQFF. The CDR3 nucleotides are TGCGCCAGCAGCCGTCGGGGGGAGGAATACAATGAGCAGTTCTTC.

V gene TRBV29-1 combines with J gene TRBJ2-3; D gene uncertain. Trimming stripped 4 bases from V and 0 bases from J, with 11 bases between. This CDR3 has 14 residues. Germline V gene data show CDR1 as SQVTM and CDR2 as ANQGSEA. The CDR3 sequence: CSVGRGKSTDTQYF. CDR3 coding DNA: TGCAGCGTTGGTCGCGGAAAAAGCACAGATACGCAGTATTTT.

The J gene is TRBJ2-1, the V gene TRBV6-1, with TRBD2 as a possible D gene (5 bases). V shed 7 bases and J shed 1 base, with 11 bases lying between them. Germline loops: CDR1 MNHNS, CDR2 SASEGT. This CDR3 is built from 14 residues. DNA for the CDR3: TGTGCCAGCACTCGGGGTCCTTCCTACAATGAGCAGTTCTTC. It encodes CASTRGPSYNEQFF.

J is TRBJ1-2 and V is TRBV5-1, with D perhaps matching TRBD1 (5 bases). The CDR3 contains 15 residues. V was trimmed by 0 bases and J by 5 bases, leaving 14 bases between them. The V gene's germline CDR1 is SGHRS and CDR2 YFSETQ. CDR3 sequence: CASSLAPDSAYGYTF. The CDR3 bases are TGCGCCAGCAGCTTGGCACCCGACAGCGCTTATGGCTACACCTTC. The full variable domain, with the rest looked up from reference TRBV5-1 and TRBJ1-2, is KAGVTQTPRYLIKTRGQQVTLSCSPISGHRSVSWYQQTPGQGLQFLFEYFSETQRNKGNFPGRFSGRQFSNSRSEMNVSTLELGDSALYLCASSLAPDSAYGYTFGSGTRLTVV.

Only one count was recorded for this clone. The V and J genes are TRBV7-8 and TRBJ2-2; possibly TRBD2 for D (5 bases). V lost 3 bases and J lost 3, with 11 bases in between. Per the germline V gene, CDR1 is SGHVS and CDR2 is FQNEAQ. The CDR3 totals 15 residues. The CDR3 loop is CASSFRETDTGELFF. DNA of the CDR3: TGTGCCAGCAGCTTTAGGGAGACGGACACCGGGGAGCTGTTTTTT.

This chain links TRBV29-1 with TRBJ2-5; TRBD1 might be the D (6 bases). The V and J ends lost 6 bases and 2 bases respectively, with 13 bases between them. This CDR3 has 13 amino acids. CDR1 and CDR2 from the germline V gene are SQVTM and ANQGSEA. The CDR3 DNA reads TGCAGCGTAGCTCGACAGGTACAAGAGACCCAGTACTTC. Translation: CSVARQVQETQYF.

The chain links TRBV29-1 to TRBJ1-3; D call uncertain. CDR1 is SQVTM and CDR2 is ANQGSEA in the germline V gene. V was cut by 4 bases and J by 3 bases, with 10 bases left in between. The CDR3 sequence is 13 residues long. This CDR3 is CSVAWPGGNTIYF. In nucleotides, the CDR3 is TGCAGCGTTGCTTGGCCCGGTGGAAACACCATATATTTT.